This is a list of T cell receptor beta chains from one sample in a study of read filtering for tumor transcriptome and immune sequencing. TCRdb reprocessed the reads with MiXCR, giving one entry per CDR3 protein. The repertoire consists of about 58,000 distinct CDR3 sequences, with 9% to 15% occurring once and the leading ten covering 16%. The sample consisted of a population of CD138-negative cells sorted from bone marrow. Source of these receptors: a donor at least 40 years old with multiple myeloma. CDR3s include the opening cysteine and the closing phenylalanine or tryptophan. The D gene is left open where the match is weak. Rows may omit the clone size; those that give it use once, few, many or a size class.

TRBV6-5	NA	few	TRBJ2-7	TGTGCCAGCAGTTATGGACAGATCTACGAGCAGTACTTC	CASSYGQIYEQYF
TRBV6-5	NA	many	TRBJ1-3	TGTGCCAGCAGTTACGGGGCATCCTCTGGAAACACCATATATTTT	CASSYGASSGNTIYF
TRBV4-1	TRBD2	many	TRBJ2-3	TGCGCCAGCAGCCAAAGGGTAGCGGGCGTCTTCACAGATACGCAGTATTTT	CASSQRVAGVFTDTQYF
TRBV4-1	TRBD1	many	TRBJ2-1	TGCGCCAGCAGCCAAAACCCGACAGGGGAGAGTGGTGAGTTCTTC	CASSQNPTGESGEFF
TRBV11-3	NA	few	TRBJ2-3	TGTGCCAGCAGCTCAGATCCGGGGGCCGCGGGGAATACGCAGTATTTT	CASSSDPGAAGNTQYF
TRBV19	NA	many	TRBJ1-5	TGTGCCACCCGAGGGGTTTTTCAGCCCCAGCATTTT	CATRGVFQPQHF
TRBV19	TRBD2	NA	TRBJ2-5	TGTGCCAGTAGTGATAGCGGGGGGCAAGAGACCCAGTACTTC	CASSDSGGQETQYF
TRBV6-1	NA	many	TRBJ2-6	TGTGCCAGCAGTGAACTTATAGGGAGCTCTGGGGCCAACGTCCTGACTTTC	CASSELIGSSGANVLTF
TRBV20-1	NA	few	TRBJ1-1	TGCAGTGCTCGACTTCTGATAGGGCGACGGAACACTGAAGCTTTCTTT	CSARLLIGRRNTEAFF
TRBV6-6	NA	many	TRBJ2-3	TGTGCCAGCAGTTACTCGACAGTACCCACAGATACGCAGTATTTT	CASSYSTVPTDTQYF
TRBV4-2	NA	many	TRBJ1-2	TGTGCCAGCAGGGCACTACAGGGAGACTATGGCTACACCTTC	CASRALQGDYGYTF
TRBV10-1	TRBD1	NA	TRBJ2-7	TGCGCCAACAGTGAACCGGGACAGGGGGCTGGTGAGCAGTACTTC	CANSEPGQGAGEQYF
TRBV6-6	NA	many	TRBJ1-1	TGTGCCAGCAGTTACTTCGGGGGTCGGCTTGGTATGAACACTGAAGCTTTCTTT	CASSYFGGRLGMNTEAFF
TRBV12-5	NA	many	TRBJ2-5	TGTGCTAGTGGCGGCGGCCTTTCGGGAGAGACCCAGTACTTC	CASGGGLSGETQYF